This entry lists 6 T cell receptor beta chains sequenced from one sample in a study of cytomegalovirus exposure and HLA in healthy donors. Produced via immunoSEQ multiplex PCR; TCRdb's table is partial and in-frame only. The table records some 140,000 clones, almost 85% of them present only once. The specimen was PBMCs. The receptor set was obtained from a woman aged 25 to 39 in good health and CMV-seronegative.

The V and J genes are TRBV18 and TRBJ2-7, with a tentative D call TRBD1 (6 bases). This CDR3 comprises 15 residues. Trimming cost V 0 bases and J 3 bases, with 12 bases left between them. Germline V lookup: CDR1 KGHSH, CDR2 LQKENI. For the CDR3, the DNA is TGTGCCAGCTCACCACCCGGGACACCTAACTACGAGCAGTACTTC. It specifies CASSPPGTPNYEQYF.

The rearrangement uses TRBV5-6 and TRBJ2-1, with D tentatively TRBD1 (5 bases). Germline loops: CDR1 SGHDT, CDR2 YYEEEE. The CDR3 has 14 residues. V lost 1 base and J lost 7, with 12 bases in between. CDR3 protein: CASSLLAGRNEQFF. The CDR3 nucleotides are TGTGCCAGCAGCTTGTTGGCAGGGCGTAATGAGCAGTTCTTC.

V and J are TRBV10-2 and TRBJ2-3, with D tentatively TRBD2 (6 bases). CDR1 and CDR2 from the germline V gene are WSHSY and SAAADI. The CDR3 loop spans 14 amino acids. V was trimmed by 2 bases and J by 4 bases, leaving 10 bases between them. CDR3 in amino acids: CASSEAGFADTQYF. The CDR3 DNA is TGCGCCAGCAGTGAGGCGGGGTTTGCAGATACGCAGTATTTT.

This chain joins TRBV4-1 and TRBJ2-5; a possible D gene is TRBD2 (7 bases). Trimming stripped 1 base from V and 5 bases from J, with 17 bases between. The CDR3 is 16 amino acids. Germline lookup yields CDR1 MGHRA and CDR2 YSYEKL. This CDR3 is CASSQAGQGGGETQYF. CDR3 sequence (DNA): TGCGCCAGCAGCCAAGCGGGACAAGGGGGAGGGGAGACCCAGTACTTC.

The rearrangement links TRBV9 to TRBJ1-1, with 8 positions matching TRBD1. V shed 3 bases, J shed 3 bases, and the junction held 10 bases outside the gene matches. CDR1 and CDR2 from the germline V gene are SGDLS and YYNGEE. The CDR3 runs 16 residues. The CDR3 reads CASSAIDRGPDTEAFF. CDR3 sequence (DNA): TGTGCCAGCAGCGCCATCGACAGGGGCCCGGACACTGAAGCTTTCTTT. The variable domain in full, with the rest retrieved from reference TRBV9 and TRBJ1-1, is DSGVTQTPKHLITATGQRVTLRCSPRSGDLSVYWYQQSLDQGLQFLIQYYNGEERAKGNILERFSAQQFPDLHSELNLSSLELGDSALYFCASSAIDRGPDTEAFFGQGTRLTVV.

CDR3 in DNA: TGCGCCAGCAGCACAGGACAGGTCTCCTACAATGAGCAGTTCTTC. It is translated as CASSTGQVSYNEQFF. V gene TRBV5-1 combines with J gene TRBJ2-1, with 7 bases matching TRBD1. Germline V lookup: CDR1 SGHRS, CDR2 YFSETQ. V trimming: 4 bases; J trimming: 0 bases; junction bases outside the gene matches: 4. This CDR3 is 15 amino acids long.